This is a list of T cell receptor beta chains from one sample in a study of blood T cell repertoires in COVID-19. Sequencing was performed with immunoSEQ multiplex PCR; in TCRdb, only in-frame clones are kept and a portion is missing. The profile shows some 160,000 clones, 85% to 90% of them singletons. Source material: peripheral blood. All receptors derive from a woman between 55 and 75 years old with active COVID-19. CDR3s include the opening cysteine and the closing phenylalanine or tryptophan. A D gene is named only where the DNA matches it firmly. Clone size appears in some rows only: once, few, many, or a class for an expanded clone.

abundance	len	v_gene	d_gene	j_gene	CDR3aa	CDR3nt
-	11	TRBV21-1	-	TRBJ1-1	CASAGLTEAFF	TGTGCCAGTGCAGGGTTAACTGAAGCTTTCTTT
-	17	TRBV3-1/TRBV3-2	TRBD2	TRBJ2-7	CASSQDGGSGRGYEQYF	TGTGCCAGCAGCCAAGATGGGGGTAGCGGGAGAGGTTACGAGCAGTACTTC
-	14	TRBV27	TRBD1	TRBJ1-1	CASSTGQPNTEAFF	TGTGCCAGCAGTACGGGACAGCCGAACACTGAAGCTTTCTTT
-	13	TRBV2	-	TRBJ1-2	CASSEQGNYGYTF	TGTGCCAGCAGTGAACAGGGCAACTATGGCTACACCTTC
-	13	TRBV12-3/TRBV12-4	TRBD1	TRBJ2-7	CASSQRTGRGQYF	TGTGCCAGCAGTCAAAGGACAGGTCGGGGGCAGTACTTC
-	14	TRBV7-9	-	TRBJ2-7	CASSHNPGTGEQYF	TGTGCCAGCAGCCACAACCCCGGTACGGGCGAGCAGTACTTC
-	15	TRBV27	-	TRBJ1-5	CASSQGLGSNQPQHF	TGTGCCAGCTCTCAGGGGTTAGGGAGCAATCAGCCCCAGCATTTT
-	15	TRBV11-2	-	TRBJ1-2	CASSLVRGWGYGYTF	TGTGCCAGCAGCTTAGTCAGGGGCTGGGGCTATGGCTACACCTTC
-	14	TRBV5-1	-	TRBJ1-2	CASSLRGNDYGYTF	TGCGCCAGCAGCTTGCGGGGTAATGACTATGGCTACACCTTC
-	16	TRBV18	TRBD1	TRBJ2-1	CASSPLTGGSYNEQFF	TGTGCCAGCTCACCACTTACAGGGGGTTCCTACAATGAGCAGTTCTTC
-	15	TRBV3-1/TRBV3-2	-	TRBJ1-3	CASSQGTRPGNTIYF	TGTGCCAGCAGCCAAGGGACACGACCTGGAAACACCATATATTTT
-	14	TRBV6-2/TRBV6-3	TRBD1	TRBJ1-2	CASSYGQGFGGYTF	TGTGCCAGCAGTTACGGACAGGGTTTCGGCGGCTACACCTTC
-	13	TRBV19	-	TRBJ1-5	CASSWTVNQPQHF	TGTGCCAGTAGTTGGACAGTCAATCAGCCCCAGCATTTT
-	15	TRBV7-2	TRBD2	TRBJ2-7	CASSLVGLASIEQYF	TGTGCCAGCAGCTTAGTAGGACTAGCGTCTATCGAGCAGTACTTC
-	16	TRBV11-3	-	TRBJ2-2	CASSLDSAGSAGELFF	TGTGCCAGCAGCTTAGATTCGGCAGGGTCGGCCGGGGAGCTGTTTTTT
-	14	TRBV7-6	-	TRBJ2-2	CASSLWQNTGELFF	TGTGCCAGCAGCTTATGGCAGAACACCGGGGAGCTGTTTTTT
-	16	TRBV30	TRBD1	TRBJ2-7	CASGDRDGRVTYEQYF	TGTGCCTCCGGGGACAGGGATGGGAGGGTTACCTACGAGCAGTACTTC
-	14	TRBV20-1	TRBD2	TRBJ2-1	CSASMSSGTREQFF	TGCAGTGCTAGTATGTCTAGCGGGACCCGCGAGCAGTTCTTC
-	15	TRBV3-1/TRBV3-2	-	TRBJ1-6	CASSQGQVPYSPLHF	TGTGCCAGCAGCCAAGGTCAGGTCCCATATTCACCCCTCCACTTT
few	15	TRBV7-2	-	TRBJ1-5	CASSLMGARNQPQHF	TGTGCCAGCAGCTTAATGGGGGCCCGCAATCAGCCCCAGCATTTT
-	16	TRBV27	TRBD1	TRBJ2-5	CASRSLTGGGRETQYF	TGTGCCAGCAGGTCTCTAACAGGGGGAGGCCGAGAGACCCAGTACTTC
-	13	TRBV7-3	-	TRBJ2-1	CASSLTQDRAQFF	TGTGCCAGCAGCTTAACACAGGACCGCGCGCAGTTCTTC
-	16	TRBV7-6	TRBD2	TRBJ2-3	CASSSLAGEGTDTQYF	TGTGCCAGCAGCTCCTTAGCGGGAGAAGGCACAGATACGCAGTATTTT
-	14	TRBV28	-	TRBJ2-2	CASSLIANTGELFF	TGTGCCAGCAGTTTAATAGCGAACACCGGGGAGCTGTTTTTT
once	15	TRBV27	TRBD2	TRBJ2-7	CASSRLAAPTYEQYF	TGTGCCAGCAGTCGACTAGCGGCACCAACCTACGAGCAGTACTTC
-	16	TRBV19	-	TRBJ1-5	CASSLWGRSGNQPQHF	TGTGCCAGTAGTCTCTGGGGCCGAAGTGGCAATCAGCCCCAGCATTTT
-	15	TRBV4-1	TRBD1	TRBJ2-5	CASSQDQGAQETQYF	TGCGCCAGCAGCCAAGATCAGGGGGCTCAAGAGACCCAGTACTTC
-	12	TRBV12-3/TRBV12-4	-	TRBJ1-5	CASSFSDQPQHF	TGTGCCAGCAGCTTTTCCGATCAGCCCCAGCATTTT
-	14	TRBV4-3	-	TRBJ2-2	CASSQIEGAGELFF	TGCGCCAGCAGCCAGATAGAGGGGGCCGGGGAGCTGTTTTTT
-	15	TRBV28	-	TRBJ1-1	CASSLAGIMNTEAFF	TGTGCCAGCAGTTTAGCGGGGATTATGAACACTGAAGCTTTCTTT
-	15	TRBV7-2	-	TRBJ2-5	CASSLVAEPQGTQYF	TGTGCCAGCAGCTTAGTCGCGGAGCCCCAAGGGACCCAGTACTTC
-	15	TRBV7-9	-	TRBJ2-1	CASSPRLRAYNEQFF	TGTGCCAGCAGCCCCCGACTACGAGCCTACAATGAGCAGTTCTTC
-	13	TRBV30	TRBD2	TRBJ2-7	CAWSSGSSYEQYF	TGTGCCTGGAGCAGCGGGAGTTCATACGAGCAGTACTTC
-	15	TRBV6-5	TRBD2	TRBJ2-1	CASTGLAGGDNEQFF	TGTGCCAGCACCGGACTAGCGGGAGGGGACAATGAGCAGTTCTTC
-	16	TRBV28	-	TRBJ1-5	CASSFIGRTVNQPQHF	TGTGCCAGCAGTTTTATAGGGCGGACAGTCAATCAGCCCCAGCATTTT
-	15	TRBV18	TRBD1	TRBJ2-5	CASSPPGTGRQTQYF	TGTGCCAGCTCACCACCCGGGACAGGGCGACAGACCCAGTACTTC
-	13	TRBV29-1	-	TRBJ2-7	CSVETDTSYEQYF	TGCAGCGTTGAAACGGACACCTCCTACGAGCAGTACTTC
-	14	TRBV6-5	-	TRBJ1-1	CASRGSGKNTEAFF	TGTGCCAGCAGGGGGTCAGGGAAGAACACTGAAGCTTTCTTT
-	14	TRBV20-1	-	TRBJ2-2	CSASKTKVSGELFF	TGCAGTGCTAGTAAGACTAAGGTGTCCGGGGAGCTGTTTTTT
-	14	TRBV9	-	TRBJ2-1	CASTVGDFYNEQFF	TGTGCCAGCACCGTAGGGGACTTCTACAATGAGCAGTTCTTC
-	14	TRBV6-1	-	TRBJ2-7	CASSEGLGGYEQYF	TGTGCCAGCAGTGAAGGACTAGGTGGTTACGAGCAGTACTTC
-	14	TRBV3-1/TRBV3-2	-	TRBJ2-3	CASSRGLSTDTQYF	TGTGCCAGCAGCCGGGGACTCAGCACAGATACGCAGTATTTT
-	20	TRBV2	TRBD2	TRBJ2-1	CASRELGLAGGSVSYNEQFF	TGTGCCAGCAGAGAACTAGGACTAGCGGGAGGCTCCGTTTCCTACAATGAGCAGTTCTTC
few	16	TRBV7-8	TRBD1	TRBJ2-2	CASSLGRTGNTGELFF	TGTGCCAGCAGCTTAGGGCGGACAGGGAACACCGGGGAGCTGTTTTTT
once	15	TRBV3-1/TRBV3-2	TRBD1	TRBJ2-7	CASSQGWDRAYEQYF	TGTGCCAGCAGCCAAGGCTGGGACAGGGCTTACGAGCAGTACTTC
-	19	TRBV7-9	TRBD2	TRBJ2-6	CASSLGGLAVSSGANVLTF	TGTGCCAGCAGCTTAGGGGGACTAGCTGTCAGCTCTGGGGCCAACGTCCTGACTTTC
-	15	TRBV19	TRBD1	TRBJ1-2	CASSTGQGGSYGYTF	TGTGCCAGTAGTACGGGACAGGGGGGGAGCTATGGCTACACCTTC
-	15	TRBV7-7	TRBD1	TRBJ2-2	CASSLGTVGTGELFF	TGTGCCAGCAGCCTAGGGACAGTTGGCACCGGGGAGCTGTTTTTT
-	13	TRBV19	-	TRBJ1-1	CASKFVWETEAFF	TGTGCCAGTAAGTTCGTCTGGGAGACTGAAGCTTTCTTT
-	14	TRBV9	-	TRBJ2-7	CASSVGQGGYEQYF	TGTGCCAGCAGCGTAGGTCAGGGGGGATACGAGCAGTACTTC
-	14	TRBV10-3	-	TRBJ2-3	CAISRDSATDTQYF	TGTGCCATCAGCCGGGATTCCGCCACAGATACGCAGTATTTT
-	15	TRBV6-5	-	TRBJ2-2	CASSYGSADTGELFF	TGTGCCAGCAGTTACGGCTCAGCGGACACCGGGGAGCTGTTTTTT
-	14	TRBV19	TRBD1	TRBJ1-2	CASTLGQGAYGYTF	TGTGCCAGTACCCTGGGACAGGGAGCCTATGGCTACACCTTC
few	17	TRBV6-2/TRBV6-3	TRBD2	TRBJ2-7	CASSYSLAGDLSYEQYF	TGTGCCAGCAGTTACTCACTAGCGGGAGACCTCTCCTACGAGCAGTACTTC
-	16	TRBV7-2	-	TRBJ1-5	CASSLDLGGGTQPQHF	TGTGCCAGCAGCTTAGACCTTGGGGGGGGCACTCAGCCCCAGCATTTT